Below are 25 T cell receptor beta chains sequenced from a single sample in a study of T-cell memory formation after mild COVID-19. TCRdb reprocessed the 5' RACE reads via MiXCR and lists one record per CDR3 protein. The table has around 390,000 distinct CDR3 sequences, 15% to 20% seen once. The sequenced sample was PBMCs or a T cell subset sorted from them (not recorded which). The receptors here all came from a man aged 18-30 years who had mild COVID-19 (a few samples of this study predate the infection). Cell type and time point are not known.

The genes are TRBV2 and TRBJ2-5, with no clear D. The CDR3 is 12 residues long. Looked up from germline, CDR1 is SNHLY and CDR2 is FYNNEI. With 2 bases removed from V and 0 bases from J, the gap between germline ends came to 1 base. The CDR3 DNA reads as TGTGCCAGCAGTGAATACCAAGAGACCCAGTACTTC. Translation: CASSEYQETQYF. The complete variable domain, with remaining parts taken from reference TRBV2 and TRBJ2-5, reads EPEVTQTPSHQVTQMGQEVILRCVPISNHLYFYWYRQILGQKVEFLVSFYNNEISEKSEIFDDQFSVERPDGSNFTLKIRSTKLEDSAMYFCASSEYQETQYFGPGTRLLVL.

V and J are TRBV4-1 and TRBJ2-1; D uncertain. CDR3 length: 12 residues. V lost 1 base, J lost 9 bases, and 7 bases lay in between. Germline V gives CDR1 MGHRA, CDR2 YSYEKL. This CDR3 reads CASSQGRGEQFF. In DNA, the CDR3 is TGCGCCAGCAGCCAAGGTCGCGGTGAGCAGTTCTTC.

This chain links TRBV11-2 with TRBJ2-1; TRBD2 might be the D (7 bases). Germline V CDR1 and CDR2: SGHAT, FQNNGV. The CDR3 runs 15 residues. V was clipped by 8 bases and J by 0 bases, with 14 bases between them. The CDR3 region is CASLGGGSSYNEQFF. CDR3 coding DNA: TGTGCCAGCCTAGGGGGGGGTAGCTCCTACAATGAGCAGTTCTTC. Variable domain in full (rest from reference TRBV11-2 and TRBJ2-1): EAGVAQSPRYKIIEKRQSVAFWCNPISGHATLYWYQQILGQGPKLLIQFQNNGVVDDSQLPKDRFSAERLKGVDSTLKIQPAKLEDSAVYLCASLGGGSSYNEQFFGPGTRLTVL.

The rearrangement links TRBV11-2 to TRBJ1-1; TRBD1 is a possible D gene (5 bases). Trimming removed 5 bases from V and 2 bases from J, with 15 bases in between. Germline V CDR1 and CDR2: SGHAT, FQNNGV. The CDR3 length is 15 residues. Here the CDR3 reads CASSRSRGYNTEAFF. The CDR3 bases are TGTGCCAGCAGCAGATCGAGGGGCTATAACACTGAAGCTTTCTTT.

The rearrangement uses TRBV12-3 or TRBV12-4 and TRBJ2-6, with D maybe TRBD2 (6 bases). The V and J ends lost 4 bases and 4 bases respectively, with 11 bases between them. CDR3 size: 15 residues. CDR3 DNA: TGTGCCAGCAGTTCCCGGGGGACCGGGGCCAACGTCCTGACTTTC. Residues: CASSSRGTGANVLTF.

J is TRBJ2-6 and V is TRBV6-5; D not certain. The CDR3 runs 16 residues. Germline V gene lookup returns CDR1 MNHEY and CDR2 SVGAGI. V was cut by 2 bases and J by 2 bases, with 10 bases left in between. CDR3 amino acids: CASSYSPDTGANVLTF. In nucleotides, the CDR3 is TGTGCCAGCAGTTACAGTCCAGATACTGGGGCCAACGTCCTGACTTTC.

J is TRBJ2-1 and V is TRBV9; possibly TRBD2 for D (6 bases). The CDR3 runs to 15 residues. V shed 2 bases and J shed 2 bases, with 11 bases lying between them. Germline lookup yields CDR1 SGDLS and CDR2 YYNGEE. CDR3 region: CASSVLASAYNEQFF. CDR3 DNA: TGTGCCAGCAGCGTCCTAGCTAGCGCCTACAATGAGCAGTTCTTC.

The chain joins TRBV12-3 or TRBV12-4 to TRBJ1-5; unclear D gene. Trimming removed 7 bases at V and 5 bases at J, with 9 bases between. The CDR3 covers 12 residues. CDR3 sequence: CASTLAYQPQHF. CDR3 DNA: TGTGCCAGCACCCTGGCTTATCAGCCCCAGCATTTT.

This clonotype was counted ten times or more. The chain joins TRBV12-3 or TRBV12-4 to TRBJ2-7, with a weak D call TRBD1 (5 bases). CDR3 length equals 12 residues. The V end lost 3 bases, the J end lost 4 bases, and 7 bases lay between the germline ends. CDR3 amino acids: CASSLAGYEQYF. The CDR3 bases are TGTGCCAGCAGTTTGGCAGGGTACGAGCAGTACTTC.

This clonotype was detected many times. The chain is built from TRBV12-3 or TRBV12-4 and TRBJ2-1; D uncertain. V was clipped by 8 bases and J by 10 bases, with 21 bases between them. The CDR3 runs to 14 residues. The CDR3 DNA reads as TGTGCCAGCCTCCGGGCAGGCGTACAGAAAGAGCAGTTCTTC. It is translated as CASLRAGVQKEQFF.

V gene TRBV7-8 combines with J gene TRBJ2-3, with 7 bases that match TRBD1. Germline CDR1 SGHVS, CDR2 FQNEAQ. V lost 1 base and J lost 3; bases outside the gene matches: 4. The CDR3 length is 15 residues. The CDR3 region is CASSLGAGGTDTQYF. CDR3 in DNA: TGTGCCAGCAGCTTAGGGGCAGGGGGTACAGATACGCAGTATTTT.

V usage is TRBV29-1 and J usage is TRBJ1-2; 8 bases are shared with TRBD1. V trimming: 0 bases; J trimming: 6 bases; junction bases outside the gene matches: 6. Germline loops: CDR1 SQVTM, CDR2 ANQGSEA. The CDR3 has 14 residues. The CDR3 DNA reads as TGCAGCGTTGAAGATTGGAGACAGGGGAATGGCTACACCTTC. This gives the protein CSVEDWRQGNGYTF.

This clonotype was observed a handful of times. This rearrangement joins TRBV6-5 to TRBJ2-7; D remains unclear. This CDR3 has 11 residues. The V gene lost 10 bases and the J gene lost 0 bases, with 7 bases spanning the gap. Germline CDR1 MNHEY, CDR2 SVGAGI. CDR3 DNA sequence: TGTGCCACTGCCATCTCCTACGAGCAGTACTTC. This sequence encodes CATAISYEQYF.

This clonotype turned up a few times. The chain links TRBV7-7 to TRBJ2-5, with 11 bases fitting TRBD2. V lost 3 bases, J lost 3 bases, and 6 bases stayed unmatched. Germline assignment: CDR1 SSHAT and CDR2 FNYEAQ (reference sequence). There are 16 residues in the CDR3. The CDR3 region has the DNA TGTGCCAGCAGCTTGACTAGCGGGGTTTTAAAAGAGACCCAGTACTTC. Its protein is CASSLTSGVLKETQYF.

On this clonotype itself: One end of the junction fails to match germline, which may point to a read error. The CDR3 DNA is TGTGCCAGCAGTCCACCCCCAGGGGAGAGGTCTTTT. It encodes CASSPPPGERSF. The chain links TRBV12-3 or TRBV12-4 to TRBJ1-4; a weak D match, TRBD1 (6 bases). CDR3 length: 12 amino acids.

The V call is TRBV6-1, the J call TRBJ2-7; 8 nucleotides align to TRBD1. The CDR3 contains 13 residues. Trimming cost V 4 bases and J 5 bases; bases outside gene matches: 4. The germline CDR1 and CDR2 sequences are MNHNS and SASEGT. The CDR3 protein is CASSADRGDEQYV. CDR3 sequence (DNA): TGTGCCAGCAGTGCTGACAGGGGTGACGAGCAGTACGTC.

V gene TRBV4-2 combines with J gene TRBJ2-3, with 13 bases lining up with TRBD2. Germline V lookup: CDR1 LGHNA, CDR2 YNFKEQ. The CDR3 has 14 residues. J gave up 4 bases and V 6 bases, and 1 base lay outside the gene matches. The CDR3 region has the DNA TGTGCCAGCAGACTAGCGGGGGGGCCAGATACGCAGTATTTT. Residues: CASRLAGGPDTQYF.

The chain is built from TRBV30 and TRBJ1-1, with 7 bases aligning to TRBD1. V was pared by 3 bases and J by 8 bases, with 6 bases of the junction left unmatched. The CDR3 loop spans 12 amino acids. Germline values: CDR1 GTSNPN, CDR2 SVGIG (reference sequence). The CDR3 DNA reads TGTGCCTGGAGGGGCGGACAGGTCGAAGCTTTCTTT. The encoded protein is CAWRGGQVEAFF.

The chain has TRBV5-6 and TRBJ2-1, with 10 bases identical to TRBD1. The CDR3 covers 18 residues. Germline V CDR1 and CDR2: SGHDT, YYEEEE. V lost 1 base, J lost 1 base, and 8 bases stayed unmatched. The CDR3 protein is CASSLWGDRGGSYNEQFF. The CDR3 DNA follows: TGTGCCAGCAGCTTGTGGGGGGACAGGGGAGGGTCCTACAATGAGCAGTTCTTC.

The rearrangement links TRBV7-8 to TRBJ2-1; D gene unclear. Germline-derived CDR1 and CDR2 are SGHVS and FQNEAQ. The V gene lost 1 base and the J gene lost 9 bases, with 19 bases spanning the gap. The CDR3 sequence is 16 residues long. DNA of the CDR3: TGTGCCAGCAGCTTAGGCCGGGCCGTACGTTATAGTGAGCAGTTCTTC. This sequence encodes CASSLGRAVRYSEQFF. The variable domain in full, completed from reference TRBV7-8 and TRBJ2-1, reads GAGVSQSPRYKVAKRGQDVALRCDPISGHVSLFWYQQALGQGPEFLTYFQNEAQLDKSGLPSDRFFAERPEGSVSTLKIQRTQQEDSAVYLCASSLGRAVRYSEQFFGPGTRLTVL.

This clonotype was observed a handful of times. V usage is TRBV3-1 and J usage is TRBJ1-3, with D possibly being TRBD1 (5 bases). In germline, CDR1 is LGHDT, CDR2 YNNKEL (reference sequence). This CDR3 is built from 15 residues. The V end was cut by 4 bases, the J end by 4 bases, with 14 bases between. CDR3 sequence reads: CASSLDRNTGNTIYF. The CDR3 nucleotides are TGTGCCAGCAGCCTTGACAGAAACACGGGAAACACCATATATTTT.

This chain connects TRBV24-1 to TRBJ2-7; 7 bases align to TRBD2. The CDR3 runs 14 residues. V was pared by 8 bases and J by 3 bases, with 9 bases of the junction left unmatched. Germline CDR1 and CDR2: KGHDR and SFDVKD. CDR3 sequence: CATTPGTNLYEQYV. The CDR3 DNA reads as TGTGCCACCACCCCCGGGACTAACCTCTACGAGCAGTACGTC.

In its sample, this clonotype was seen many times. The chain has TRBV10-3 and TRBJ2-7; D may be TRBD2 (6 bases). CDR3 length equals 12 residues. Between the trimmed V and J ends, which lost 7 bases and 5 bases, there was a span of 12 bases. Germline CDR1 ENHRY, CDR2 SYGVKD. The CDR3 protein is CAITWDSNEQYF. The CDR3 DNA is TGTGCCATCACTTGGGACTCTAACGAGCAGTACTTC.

This clonotype was picked up a small number of times. The chain carries TRBV11-2 and TRBJ2-1; D unresolved. This CDR3 has 11 amino acids. V gave up 2 bases and J gave up 9 bases, with 5 bases separating them. Germline V gene sequence: CDR1 SGHAT, CDR2 FQNNGV. CDR3 in amino acids: CASSLTSEQFF. Here the CDR3 DNA reads TGTGCCAGCAGCTTAACAAGTGAGCAGTTCTTC.

This clonotype was observed a handful of times. The rearrangement uses TRBV5-4 and TRBJ2-7, with D hard to call. There are 15 residues in the CDR3. CDR1 and CDR2 from the germline V gene are SGHNT and YYREEE (reference sequence). With 0 bases removed from V and 5 bases from J, the gap between germline ends came to 15 bases. The CDR3 DNA reads as TGTGCCAGCAGCTTGGATTCTCTCGGCTCGGACGAGCAGTACTTC. It codes for CASSLDSLGSDEQYF.